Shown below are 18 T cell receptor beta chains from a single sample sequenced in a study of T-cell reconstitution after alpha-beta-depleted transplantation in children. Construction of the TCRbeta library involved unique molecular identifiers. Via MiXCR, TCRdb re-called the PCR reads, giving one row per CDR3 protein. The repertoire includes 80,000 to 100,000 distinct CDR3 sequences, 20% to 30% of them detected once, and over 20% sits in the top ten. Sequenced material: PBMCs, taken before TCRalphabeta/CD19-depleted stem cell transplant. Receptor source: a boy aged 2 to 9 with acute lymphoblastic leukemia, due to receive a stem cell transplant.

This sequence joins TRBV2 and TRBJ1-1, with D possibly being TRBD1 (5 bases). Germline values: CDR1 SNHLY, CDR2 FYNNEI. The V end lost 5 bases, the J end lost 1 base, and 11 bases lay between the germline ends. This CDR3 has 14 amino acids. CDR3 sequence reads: CASSPDRTNTEAFF. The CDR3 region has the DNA TGTGCCAGCAGTCCCGACAGAACGAACACTGAAGCTTTCTTT. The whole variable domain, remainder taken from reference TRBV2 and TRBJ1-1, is EPEVTQTPSHQVTQMGQEVILRCVPISNHLYFYWYRQILGQKVEFLVSFYNNEISEKSEIFDDQFSVERPDGSNFTLKIRSTKLEDSAMYFCASSPDRTNTEAFFGQGTRLTVV.

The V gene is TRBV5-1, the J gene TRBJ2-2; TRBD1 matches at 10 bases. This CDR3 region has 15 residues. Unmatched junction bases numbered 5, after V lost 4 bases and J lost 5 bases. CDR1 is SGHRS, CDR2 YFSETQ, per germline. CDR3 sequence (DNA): TGCGCCAGCAGCAGCAGACAGGGGGCTACCGGGGAGCTGTTTTTT. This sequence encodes CASSSRQGATGELFF.

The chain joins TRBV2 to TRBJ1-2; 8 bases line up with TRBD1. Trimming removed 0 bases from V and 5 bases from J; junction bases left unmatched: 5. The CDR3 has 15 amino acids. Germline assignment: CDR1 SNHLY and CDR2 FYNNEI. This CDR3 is CASSEAGQVDYGYTF. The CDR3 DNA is TGTGCCAGCAGTGAAGCGGGACAGGTGGATTATGGCTACACCTTC.

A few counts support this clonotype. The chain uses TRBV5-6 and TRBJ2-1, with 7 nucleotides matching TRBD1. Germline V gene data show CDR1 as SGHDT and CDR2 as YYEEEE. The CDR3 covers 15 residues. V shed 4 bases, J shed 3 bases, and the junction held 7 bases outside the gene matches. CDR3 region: CASSPTGNYYNEQFF. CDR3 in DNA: TGTGCCAGCAGCCCGACAGGGAACTACTACAATGAGCAGTTCTTC.

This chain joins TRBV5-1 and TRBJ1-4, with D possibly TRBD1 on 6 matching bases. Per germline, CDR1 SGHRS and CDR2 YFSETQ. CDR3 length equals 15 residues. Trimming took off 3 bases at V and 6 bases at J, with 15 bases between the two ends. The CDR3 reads CASSSTGTSDEKLFF. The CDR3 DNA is TGCGCCAGCAGCTCCACCGGGACAAGCGATGAAAAACTGTTTTTT.

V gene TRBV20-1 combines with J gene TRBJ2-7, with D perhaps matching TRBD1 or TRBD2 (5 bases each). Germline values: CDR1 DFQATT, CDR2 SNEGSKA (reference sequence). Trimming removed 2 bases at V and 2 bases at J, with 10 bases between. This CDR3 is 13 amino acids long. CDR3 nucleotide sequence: TGCAGTGCTAGAAGGACGGGACCCTACGAGCAGTACTTC. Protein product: CSARRTGPYEQYF.

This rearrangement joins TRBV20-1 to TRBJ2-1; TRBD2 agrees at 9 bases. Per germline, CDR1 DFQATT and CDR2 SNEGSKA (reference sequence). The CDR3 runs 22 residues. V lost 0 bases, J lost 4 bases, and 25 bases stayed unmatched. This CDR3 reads CSARDEGFSPGLAQLPYNEQFF. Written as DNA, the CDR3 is TGCAGTGCTAGAGATGAGGGTTTCTCTCCCGGACTAGCGCAATTGCCGTACAATGAGCAGTTCTTC.

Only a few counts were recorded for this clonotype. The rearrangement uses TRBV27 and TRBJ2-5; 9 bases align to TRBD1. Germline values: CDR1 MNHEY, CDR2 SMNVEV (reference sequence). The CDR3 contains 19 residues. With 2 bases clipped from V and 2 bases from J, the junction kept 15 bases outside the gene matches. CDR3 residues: CASSLRFSGTGRPQETQYF. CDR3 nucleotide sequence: TGTGCCAGCAGTTTAAGATTCTCGGGGACAGGGAGGCCTCAAGAGACCCAGTACTTC.

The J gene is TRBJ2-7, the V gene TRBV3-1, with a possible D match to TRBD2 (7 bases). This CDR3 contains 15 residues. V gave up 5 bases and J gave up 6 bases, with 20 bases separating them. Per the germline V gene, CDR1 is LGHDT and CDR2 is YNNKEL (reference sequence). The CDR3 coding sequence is TGTGCCAGCAGCTACGGACGGGGGGCTCTGGGCGAGCAGTACTTC. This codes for CASSYGRGALGEQYF.

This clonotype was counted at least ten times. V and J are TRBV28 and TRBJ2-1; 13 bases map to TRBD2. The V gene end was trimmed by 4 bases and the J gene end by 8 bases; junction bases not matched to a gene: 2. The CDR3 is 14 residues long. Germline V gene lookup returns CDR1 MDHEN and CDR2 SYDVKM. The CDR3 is CASSSLAGGDEQFF. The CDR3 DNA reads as TGTGCCAGCAGTTCACTAGCGGGAGGGGATGAGCAGTTCTTC.

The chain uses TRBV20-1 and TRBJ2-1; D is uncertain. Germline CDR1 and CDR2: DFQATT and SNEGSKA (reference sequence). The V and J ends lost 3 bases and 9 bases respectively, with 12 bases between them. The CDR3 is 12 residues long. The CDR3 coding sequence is TGCAGTGCTAGGACGACGGTGGGTGAGCAGTTCTTC. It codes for CSARTTVGEQFF.

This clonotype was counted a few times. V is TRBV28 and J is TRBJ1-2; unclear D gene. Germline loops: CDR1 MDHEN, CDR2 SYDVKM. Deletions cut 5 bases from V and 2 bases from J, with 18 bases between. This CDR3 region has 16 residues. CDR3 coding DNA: TGTGCCAGCAGTGTGGGAGGCCGCCTAAGAAACTATGGCTACACCTTC. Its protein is CASSVGGRLRNYGYTF.

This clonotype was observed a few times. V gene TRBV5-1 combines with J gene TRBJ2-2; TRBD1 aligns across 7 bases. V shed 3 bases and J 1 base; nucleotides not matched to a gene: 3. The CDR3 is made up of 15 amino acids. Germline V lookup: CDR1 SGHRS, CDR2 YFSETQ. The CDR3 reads CASSWSGGNTGELFF. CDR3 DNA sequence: TGCGCCAGCAGCTGGTCAGGGGGGAACACCGGGGAGCTGTTTTTT.

CDR3 DNA sequence: TGTGCCAGCAGCCAACTCATAGCGGGAGGAGCCTACGAGCAGTACTTC. Translated: CASSQLIAGGAYEQYF. This sequence joins TRBV14 and TRBJ2-7, with 10 bases aligning to TRBD2. Germline V gene sequence: CDR1 SGHDN, CDR2 FVKESK. V trimming: 2 bases; J trimming: 2 bases; junction bases outside the gene matches: 6. The CDR3 consists of 16 residues.

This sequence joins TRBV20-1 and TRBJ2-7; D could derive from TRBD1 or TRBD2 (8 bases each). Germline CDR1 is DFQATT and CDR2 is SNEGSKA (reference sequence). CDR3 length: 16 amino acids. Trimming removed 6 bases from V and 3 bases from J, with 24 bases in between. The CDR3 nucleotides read TGCAGTGCAAGGGGACAGGCTCCGGGAGGGATCTACGAGCAGTACTTC. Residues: CSARGQAPGGIYEQYF.

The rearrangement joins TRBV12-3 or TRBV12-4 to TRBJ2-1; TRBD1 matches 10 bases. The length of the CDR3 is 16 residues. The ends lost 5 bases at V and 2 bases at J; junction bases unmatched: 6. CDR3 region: CASSPPGTGAYNEQFF. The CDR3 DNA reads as TGTGCCAGCAGTCCCCCCGGGACAGGGGCCTACAATGAGCAGTTCTTC.

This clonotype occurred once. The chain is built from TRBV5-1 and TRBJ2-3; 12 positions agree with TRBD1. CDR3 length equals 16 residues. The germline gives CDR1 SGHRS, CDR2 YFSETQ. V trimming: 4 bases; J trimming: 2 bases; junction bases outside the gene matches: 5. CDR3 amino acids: CASSEGQGAFTDTQYF. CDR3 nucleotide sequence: TGCGCCAGCAGCGAGGGACAGGGGGCTTTCACAGATACGCAGTATTTT.

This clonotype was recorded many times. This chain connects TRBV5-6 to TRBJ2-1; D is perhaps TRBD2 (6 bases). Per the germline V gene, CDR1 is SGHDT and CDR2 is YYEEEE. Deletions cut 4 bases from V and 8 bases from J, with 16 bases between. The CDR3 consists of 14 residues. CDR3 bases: TGTGCCAGCAGCGGACCGGGACTCGGCGATGAGCAGTTCTTC. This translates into CASSGPGLGDEQFF.